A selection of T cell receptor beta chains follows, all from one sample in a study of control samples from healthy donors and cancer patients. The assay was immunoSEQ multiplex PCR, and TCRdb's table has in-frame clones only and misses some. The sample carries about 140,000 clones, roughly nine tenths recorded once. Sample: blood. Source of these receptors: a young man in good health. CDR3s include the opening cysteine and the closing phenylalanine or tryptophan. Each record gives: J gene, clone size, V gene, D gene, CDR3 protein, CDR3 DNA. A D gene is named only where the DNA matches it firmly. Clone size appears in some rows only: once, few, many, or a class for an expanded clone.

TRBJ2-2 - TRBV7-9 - CASSLTSQGELFF TGTGCCAGCAGCTTAACCTCTCAGGGGGAGCTGTTTTTT
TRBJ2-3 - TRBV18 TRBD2 CASSPPGGGVQDTQYF TGTGCCAGCTCACCACCGGGCGGGGGGGTTCAAGATACGCAGTATTTT
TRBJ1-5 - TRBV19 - CASSIDSPVRSNQPQHF TGTGCCAGTAGTATAGACAGTCCCGTTAGGAGCAATCAGCCCCAGCATTTT
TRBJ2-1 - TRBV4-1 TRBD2 CASSRSGGDYEQFF TGCGCCAGCAGCCGTAGCGGGGGGGATTATGAGCAGTTCTTC
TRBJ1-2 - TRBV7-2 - CASSNGVSNYGYTF TGTGCCAGCAGCAACGGGGTTTCTAACTATGGCTACACCTTC
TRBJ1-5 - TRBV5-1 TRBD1 CASSATGDGNQPQHF TGCGCCAGCAGCGCGACAGGGGACGGCAATCAGCCCCAGCATTTT
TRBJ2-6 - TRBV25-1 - CASSGPSGTSSGANVLTF TGTGCCAGCAGTGGCCCCTCGGGCACGAGCTCTGGGGCCAACGTCCTGACTTTC
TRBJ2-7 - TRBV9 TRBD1 CASSVQGAYEQYF TGTGCCAGCAGCGTACAGGGGGCCTACGAGCAGTACTTC
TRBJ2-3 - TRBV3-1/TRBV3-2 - CASSQDVVSGADTQYF TGTGCCAGCAGCCAAGATGTTGTGAGTGGGGCAGATACGCAGTATTTT
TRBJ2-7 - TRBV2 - CASSEARAEQYF TGTGCCAGCAGTGAAGCTCGTGCCGAGCAGTACTTC
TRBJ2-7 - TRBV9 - CASSADLRDKGSYEQYF TGTGCCAGCAGCGCGGATCTCCGGGACAAGGGCTCCTACGAGCAGTACTTC
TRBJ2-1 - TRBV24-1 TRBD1 CATSEPETGSSYNEQFF TGTGCCACCAGTGAACCTGAGACAGGGAGCTCCTACAATGAGCAGTTCTTC
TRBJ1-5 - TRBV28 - CASSAYSSNQPQHF TGTGCCAGCAGTGCATACAGTAGCAATCAGCCCCAGCATTTT
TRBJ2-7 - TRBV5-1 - CASSWDNSYEQYF TGCGCCAGCAGCTGGGACAACTCCTACGAGCAGTACTTC
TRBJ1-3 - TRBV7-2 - CASSPQGNGNTIYF TGTGCCAGCAGCCCGCAGGGGAATGGAAACACCATATATTTT
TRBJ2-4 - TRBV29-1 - CSVEEAGRRNIQYF TGCAGCGTTGAAGAGGCAGGCAGAAGGAACATTCAGTACTTC
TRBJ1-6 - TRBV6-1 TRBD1 CASSVEVRDRDVLARSPLHF TGTGCCAGCAGTGTCGAAGTCCGGGACAGGGACGTCCTAGCAAGATCACCCCTCCACTTT
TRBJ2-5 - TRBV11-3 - CASSPDGDTGAQYF TGTGCCAGCAGCCCCGACGGAGACACGGGGGCCCAGTACTTC
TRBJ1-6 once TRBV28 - CASRPPGAASPLHF TGTGCCAGCAGACCTCCAGGGGCAGCGTCACCCCTCCACTTT
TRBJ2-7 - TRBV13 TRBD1 CASSASSTGSYEQYF TGTGCCAGCAGCGCGTCCTCGACAGGGTCCTACGAGCAGTACTTC
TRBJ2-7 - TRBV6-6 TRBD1 CASSYGQGAAYEQYF TGTGCCAGCAGTTACGGACAGGGGGCAGCATACGAGCAGTACTTC
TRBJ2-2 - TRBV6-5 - CASNRALYTGELFF TGTGCCAGCAACCGGGCCCTCTACACCGGGGAGCTGTTTTTT
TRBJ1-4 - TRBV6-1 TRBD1 CASSEQGATNEKLFF TGTGCCAGCAGTGAACAGGGGGCAACTAATGAAAAACTGTTTTTT
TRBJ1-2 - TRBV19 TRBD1 CASSIRDGTGDGYTF TGTGCCAGTAGTATAAGGGATGGGACAGGGGATGGCTACACCTTC
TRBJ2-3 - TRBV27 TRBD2 CASRSGLAGGPTDTQYF TGTGCCAGCAGGTCGGGGCTAGCGGGGGGGCCCACAGATACGCAGTATTTT
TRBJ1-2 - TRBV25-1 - CASSVGGIANYGYTF TGTGCCAGCAGTGTGGGGGGGATAGCGAACTATGGCTACACCTTC
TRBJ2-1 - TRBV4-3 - CASSQGGGSYNEQFF TGCGCCAGCAGCCAAGGAGGGGGCTCCTACAATGAGCAGTTCTTC
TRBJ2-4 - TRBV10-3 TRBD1 CAISESGQGPLENIQYF TGTGCCATCAGTGAGTCGGGACAGGGTCCTTTGGAAAACATTCAGTACTTC